This T cell receptor (beta chain) was identified in a study of siplizumab effects on memory and regulatory T cells. Study-level results: Alloreactive sequences tracing back to unstimulated CD4+ memory cells were significantly reduced by siplizumab. Roughly 75-95% of proliferating CD4+ or CD8+ clones defied assignment to a naive or memory phenotype. In unstimulated cells, naive T cells appeared more diverse than memory T cells and seemed major alloresponse contributors. Suppressive capability of dividing Tregs from siplizumab cultures went unverified.

Details on this clone: Its cognate antigen is unknown.

Generated by immunoSEQ multiplex PCR, the TCRdb table keeps only in-frame clones and is missing some. The profile covers tens of thousands of clones, with roughly 96% appearing a single time and about 0.091% taken by the ten largest. The length of the CDR3 is 13 residues. Germline V gene sequence: CDR1 SNHLY, CDR2 FYNNEI. The V and J ends lost 9 bases and 3 bases, in that order; junction bases with no gene match: 7. The specimen was naive CD8+ T cells sorted from blood. The receptor was isolated from a human donor in good health. The genes are TRBV2 and TRBJ2-5; 7 nucleotides match TRBD1. The CDR3 reads CASSRQGEETQYF. In DNA, the CDR3 is TGTGCCAGTTCTAGACAGGGAGAAGAGACCCAGTACTTC.